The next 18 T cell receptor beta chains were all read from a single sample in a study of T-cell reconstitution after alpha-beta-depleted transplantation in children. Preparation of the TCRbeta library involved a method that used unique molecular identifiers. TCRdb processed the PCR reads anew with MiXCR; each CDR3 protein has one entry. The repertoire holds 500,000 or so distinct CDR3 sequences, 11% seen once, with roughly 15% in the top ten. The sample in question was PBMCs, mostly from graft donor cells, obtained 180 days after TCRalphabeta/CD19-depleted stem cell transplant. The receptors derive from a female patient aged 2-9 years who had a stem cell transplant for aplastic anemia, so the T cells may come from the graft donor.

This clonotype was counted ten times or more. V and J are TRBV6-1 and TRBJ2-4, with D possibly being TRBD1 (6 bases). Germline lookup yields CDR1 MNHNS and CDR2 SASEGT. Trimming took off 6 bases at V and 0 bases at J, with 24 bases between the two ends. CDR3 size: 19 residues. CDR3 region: CASRSTGKGPFLAKNIQYF. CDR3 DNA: TGTGCCAGCAGGTCCACAGGGAAAGGCCCGTTCCTAGCCAAAAACATTCAGTACTTC.

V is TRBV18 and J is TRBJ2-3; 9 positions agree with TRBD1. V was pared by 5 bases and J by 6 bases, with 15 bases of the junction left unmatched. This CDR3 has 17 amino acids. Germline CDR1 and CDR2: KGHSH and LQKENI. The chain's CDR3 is CASSTFYPGQGGDTQYF. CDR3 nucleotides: TGTGCCAGCTCAACCTTCTACCCGGGACAGGGCGGGGATACGCAGTATTTT.

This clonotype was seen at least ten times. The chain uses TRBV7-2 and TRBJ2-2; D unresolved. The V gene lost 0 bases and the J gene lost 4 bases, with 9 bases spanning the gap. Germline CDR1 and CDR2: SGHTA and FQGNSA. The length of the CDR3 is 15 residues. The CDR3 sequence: CASSLADLPTGELFF. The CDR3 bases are TGTGCCAGCAGCTTAGCCGATCTCCCCACCGGGGAGCTGTTTTTT.

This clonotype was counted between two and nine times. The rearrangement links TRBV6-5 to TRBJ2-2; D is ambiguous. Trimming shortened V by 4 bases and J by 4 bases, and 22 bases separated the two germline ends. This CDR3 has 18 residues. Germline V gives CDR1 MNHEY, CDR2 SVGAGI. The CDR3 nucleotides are TGTGCCAGCAGTTCCTCTCGGCGACTCCTTCGGGCCACCGGGGAGCTGTTTTTT. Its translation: CASSSSRRLLRATGELFF.

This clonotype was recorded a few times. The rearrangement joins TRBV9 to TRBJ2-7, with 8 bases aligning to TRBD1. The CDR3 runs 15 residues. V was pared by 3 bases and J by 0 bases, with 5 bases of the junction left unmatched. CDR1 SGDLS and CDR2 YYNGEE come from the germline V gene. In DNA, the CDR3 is TGTGCCAGCAGCGCTGGACAGGGATTCTCCTACGAGCAGTACTTC. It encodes CASSAGQGFSYEQYF.

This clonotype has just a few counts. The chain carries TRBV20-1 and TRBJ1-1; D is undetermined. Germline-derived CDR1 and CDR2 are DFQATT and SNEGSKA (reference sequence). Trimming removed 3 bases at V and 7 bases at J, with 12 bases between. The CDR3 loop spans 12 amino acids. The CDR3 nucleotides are TGCAGTGCTAGCGGGAGGTCTGGTGAAGCTTTCTTT. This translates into CSASGRSGEAFF.

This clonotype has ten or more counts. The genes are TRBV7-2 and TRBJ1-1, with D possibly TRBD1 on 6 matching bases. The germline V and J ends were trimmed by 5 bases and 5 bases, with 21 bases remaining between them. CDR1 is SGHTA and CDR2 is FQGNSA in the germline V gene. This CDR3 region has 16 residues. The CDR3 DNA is TGTGCCAGCAGCCGAATAGTCGGGGGCGGGCGGACTGAAGCTTTCTTT. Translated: CASSRIVGGGRTEAFF.

The DNA of the CDR3 is TGTGCCAGCAGCTCTACTAGCGGGACAGTGGGCGAGCAGTACGTC. Its translation: CASSSTSGTVGEQYV. This sequence joins TRBV11-2 and TRBJ2-7; TRBD2 matches at 10 bases. V trimming: 4 bases; J trimming: 6 bases; junction bases outside the gene matches: 9. From germline, CDR1 is SGHAT and CDR2 FQNNGV. The CDR3 covers 15 residues.

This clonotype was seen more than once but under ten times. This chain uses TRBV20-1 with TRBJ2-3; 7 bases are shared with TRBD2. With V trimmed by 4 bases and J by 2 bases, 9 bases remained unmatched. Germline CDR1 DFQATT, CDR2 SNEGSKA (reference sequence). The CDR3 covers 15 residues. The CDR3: CSATTSDHFTDTQYF. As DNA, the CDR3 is TGCAGTGCTACAACTAGCGATCACTTCACAGATACGCAGTATTTT.

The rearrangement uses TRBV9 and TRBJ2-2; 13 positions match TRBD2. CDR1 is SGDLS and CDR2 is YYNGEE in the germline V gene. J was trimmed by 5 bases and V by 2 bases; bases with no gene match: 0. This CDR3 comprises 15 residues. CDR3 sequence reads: CASSVTSGRTGELFF. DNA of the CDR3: TGTGCCAGCAGCGTGACTAGCGGGAGGACCGGGGAGCTGTTTTTT.

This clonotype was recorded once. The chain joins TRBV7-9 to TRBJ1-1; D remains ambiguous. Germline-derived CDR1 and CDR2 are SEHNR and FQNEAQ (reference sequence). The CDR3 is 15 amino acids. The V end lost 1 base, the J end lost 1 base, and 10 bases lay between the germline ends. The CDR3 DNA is TGTGCCAGCAGCTTAGTTCTCCGGGGGAACACTGAAGCTTTCTTT. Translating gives CASSLVLRGNTEAFF.

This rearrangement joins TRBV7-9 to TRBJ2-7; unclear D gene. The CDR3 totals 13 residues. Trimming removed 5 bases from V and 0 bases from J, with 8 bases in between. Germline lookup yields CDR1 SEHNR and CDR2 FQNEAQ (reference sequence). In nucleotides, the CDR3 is TGTGCCAGCAGCGAAGGTGGCTCCTACGAGCAGTACGTC. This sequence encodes CASSEGGSYEQYV.

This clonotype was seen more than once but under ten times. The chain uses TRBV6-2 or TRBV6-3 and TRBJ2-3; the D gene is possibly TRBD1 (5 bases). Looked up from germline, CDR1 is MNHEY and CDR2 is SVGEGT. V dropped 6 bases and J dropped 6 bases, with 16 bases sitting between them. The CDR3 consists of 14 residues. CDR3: CASSRFWGADTQYF. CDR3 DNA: TGTGCCAGCAGCCGCTTTTGGGGCGCGGATACGCAGTATTTT.

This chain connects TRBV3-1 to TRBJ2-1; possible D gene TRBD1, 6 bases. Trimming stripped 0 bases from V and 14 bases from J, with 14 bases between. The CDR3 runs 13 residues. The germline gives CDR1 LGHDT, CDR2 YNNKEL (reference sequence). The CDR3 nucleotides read TGTGCCAGCAGCCAAGATTTTCAGTCAGGGGAGTTCTTC. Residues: CASSQDFQSGEFF.

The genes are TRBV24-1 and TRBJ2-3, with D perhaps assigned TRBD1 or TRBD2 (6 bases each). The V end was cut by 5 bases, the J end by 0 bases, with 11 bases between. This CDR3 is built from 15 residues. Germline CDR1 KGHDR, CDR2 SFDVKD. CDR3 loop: CATSVGAGSTDTQYF. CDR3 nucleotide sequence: TGTGCCACCAGTGTGGGGGCGGGAAGCACAGATACGCAGTATTTT.

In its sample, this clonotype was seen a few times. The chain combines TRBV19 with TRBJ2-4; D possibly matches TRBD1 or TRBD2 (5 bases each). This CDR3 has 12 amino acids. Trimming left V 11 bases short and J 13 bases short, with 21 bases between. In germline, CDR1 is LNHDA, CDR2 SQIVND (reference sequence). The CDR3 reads CAGRTGTGKQYF. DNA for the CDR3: TGTGCCGGAAGAACCGGGACGGGTAAACAGTACTTC.

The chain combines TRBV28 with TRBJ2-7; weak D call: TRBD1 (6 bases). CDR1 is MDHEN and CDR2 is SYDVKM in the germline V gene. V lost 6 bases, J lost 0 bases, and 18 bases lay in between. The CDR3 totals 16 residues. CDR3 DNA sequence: TGTGCCAGCAGCCCAGTGGGGGCAGGGGACTCCTACGAGCAGTACTTC. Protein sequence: CASSPVGAGDSYEQYF.

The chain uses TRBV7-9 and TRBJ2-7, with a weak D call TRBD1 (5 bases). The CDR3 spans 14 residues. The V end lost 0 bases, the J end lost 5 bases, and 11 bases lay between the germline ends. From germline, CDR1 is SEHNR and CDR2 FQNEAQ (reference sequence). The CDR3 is CASSLAGARNEQYF. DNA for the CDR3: TGTGCCAGCAGCTTAGCAGGGGCGAGGAACGAGCAGTACTTC.